This TCR beta chain was profiled in a study of control samples from healthy donors and cancer patients. The CDR3 covers 14 residues. V shed 7 bases and J shed 10 bases, with 17 bases lying between them. In germline, CDR1 is MDHEN, CDR2 SYDVKM. The assay was immunoSEQ multiplex PCR, and TCRdb's table has in-frame clones only and misses some. The table has 350,000 to 450,000 clones, over 75% seen once. Sequencing was carried out using PBMCs. This clonotype originated in a man aged 40-49 years with head and neck cancer. This chain joins TRBV28 and TRBJ1-6; no reliable D call. In DNA form, the CDR3 reads TGTGCCAGCATCCCCGAGGGTCGAGGATCACCCCTCCACTTT. Its translation: CASIPEGRGSPLHF.